This TCR beta chain is drawn from a study of blood T cell repertoires in COVID-19. As for the study in general: Researchers got acute and convalescent COVID-19 samples from the United States, Italy and Spain. The analysed material was cDNA or gDNA that came from T cells, B-cell-depleted T cells, or PBMCs.

Per the germline V gene, CDR1 is MNHEY and CDR2 is SVGAGI. Germline trimming cut 7 bases from V and 8 bases from J; bases unmatched to any gene: 7. This CDR3 spans 13 amino acids. The authors' processing: Amplification of reference gene primers was used by the study to estimate nucleated cell counts. TCRdb's copy holds only in-frame clones and misses some; the assay was immunoSEQ multiplex PCR. That table is the source of V, J and clone size, and D and trimming were worked out from the DNA. The repertoire holds around 260,000 clones, with under 90% as singletons. Sequencing input: PBMCs or T cells enriched from blood (not recorded which). This TCR was recovered from a man between 25 and 39 years old with acute COVID-19. The rearrangement uses TRBV6-5 and TRBJ1-2; 10 bases are shared with TRBD1. The CDR3 bases are TGTGCCAGCATCCCCATGACAGGGGGCGGCTACACCTTC. Amino acids: CASIPMTGGGYTF.